This T cell receptor beta chain was identified in a study of cytomegalovirus exposure and HLA in healthy donors. The study, taken as a whole, reports: Accurate HLA-A and HLA-B prediction from TCR beta sequences was reported for most subjects.

Germline CDR1 SGHNT, CDR2 YYREEE (reference sequence). Germline trimming cut 4 bases from V and 2 bases from J; bases unmatched to any gene: 1. The CDR3 loop spans 14 amino acids. Regarding this clone: Its antigen is not identified.

It was with 60 Vbeta and 13 Jbeta primers that the PCR ran. The method was immunoSEQ multiplex PCR; TCRdb's version includes in-frame clones alone and lacks a portion of them. The sample records approximately 140,000 clones, roughly three quarters being singletons. The source material was PBMCs. The rearrangement joins TRBV5-4 to TRBJ2-7; 12 nucleotides line up with TRBD2. The TCR was taken from a woman aged 40 to 49 in good health and CMV-seronegative. CDR3 DNA: TGTGCCAGCAGCCCTAGCGGGGGGGCCTACGAGCAGTACTTC. It translates to CASSPSGGAYEQYF.